This TCR beta chain was sequenced during a study of cytomegalovirus exposure and HLA in healthy donors. This CDR3 contains 18 residues. The germline CDR1 and CDR2 sequences are SGHAT and FQNNGV. Unmatched junction bases numbered 13, after V lost 1 base and J lost 4 bases. With 60 Vbeta and 13 Jbeta primers, the PCR was carried out. Measured with immunoSEQ multiplex PCR; TCRdb has only the in-frame clones, and not every one. The sample contains about 110,000 clones, around 73% of which appear only once. The clonotype comes from a man aged 40-50 years in good health and CMV-seronegative. This chain connects TRBV11-2 to TRBJ2-3; 8 bases align to TRBD2. Material: PBMCs. The CDR3 nucleotides read TGTGCCAGCAGCTTAGCGGGGGGGCCGAGAGGTGGTGCAGATACGCAGTATTTT. This codes for CASSLAGGPRGGADTQYF.